Ten or more counts support the clone carrying this TCR beta chain. The antigen is unknown. The sample is drawn from a study of Graves' ophthalmopathy and Graves' hyperthyroidism. Trimming shortened V by 5 bases and J by 7 bases, and 18 bases separated the two germline ends. CDR3 size: 14 residues. The germline gives CDR1 SGHTA, CDR2 FQGNSA. Study findings and constraints: A classifier, a 13-signature model, separated ophthalmopathy from stable hyperthyroidism with roughly 86% sensitivity and around 80% specificity.

Transcripts of RNA were the source for amplifying TCR beta CDR3 regions. Second-round multiplex PCR came after a first-round RT-PCR that employed HTBI primers. Using its own MiXCR run on the multiplex PCR reads, TCRdb lists one record per CDR3 protein. The sample has hundreds of thousands of distinct CDR3 sequences, 22% seen once; the top ten hold approximately 6.5%. Sequenced material: peripheral blood. This chain joins TRBV7-2 and TRBJ2-7; D tentatively fits TRBD1 or TRBD2 (6 bases each). The TCR sequence derives from a woman between 18 and 30 years old with stable Graves' hyperthyroidism. Some clones in this sample may be carry-over from other donors' samples. The CDR3 DNA is TGTGCCAGCAGCCTGCTAGGGGGGCCAAGGGAGCAGTACTTC. The encoded protein is CASSLLGGPREQYF.